This TCR beta chain was sequenced during a study of T cell responses to AZD1222 COVID-19 vaccine. Study conclusions and caveats: All repertoire sampling was performed exclusively after the peak T cell response. After two AZD1222 doses, spike-specific TCR breadth and depth rose versus day 0. Clonal diversity may have been underestimated, and the donors were mostly white British, with more females than males. Mapped onto spike, vaccine-associated CD4 TCRs spanned it and were dominant at 160-218 and 743-854.

Sequencing used immunoSEQ multiplex PCR; TCRdb keeps in-frame clones, though not all of them. The sample lists around 140,000 clones; approximately 93% were seen once. As regards this clone: Antigen: not known.

V shed 0 bases and J 7 bases; nucleotides not matched to a gene: 3. CDR1 and CDR2 (germline): LGHDT, YNNKEL (reference sequence). This CDR3 is built from 14 residues. The sample here was peripheral blood, taken after recovery from COVID-19. This rearrangement joins TRBV3-1 (or the pseudogene TRBV3-2) to TRBJ2-1, with 7 nucleotides matching TRBD1. The TCR sequence derives from an adult who had recovered from COVID-19. The chain's CDR3 is CASSQDNRGNEQFF. The DNA for the CDR3 is TGTGCCAGCAGCCAAGATAACAGGGGTAATGAGCAGTTCTTC.